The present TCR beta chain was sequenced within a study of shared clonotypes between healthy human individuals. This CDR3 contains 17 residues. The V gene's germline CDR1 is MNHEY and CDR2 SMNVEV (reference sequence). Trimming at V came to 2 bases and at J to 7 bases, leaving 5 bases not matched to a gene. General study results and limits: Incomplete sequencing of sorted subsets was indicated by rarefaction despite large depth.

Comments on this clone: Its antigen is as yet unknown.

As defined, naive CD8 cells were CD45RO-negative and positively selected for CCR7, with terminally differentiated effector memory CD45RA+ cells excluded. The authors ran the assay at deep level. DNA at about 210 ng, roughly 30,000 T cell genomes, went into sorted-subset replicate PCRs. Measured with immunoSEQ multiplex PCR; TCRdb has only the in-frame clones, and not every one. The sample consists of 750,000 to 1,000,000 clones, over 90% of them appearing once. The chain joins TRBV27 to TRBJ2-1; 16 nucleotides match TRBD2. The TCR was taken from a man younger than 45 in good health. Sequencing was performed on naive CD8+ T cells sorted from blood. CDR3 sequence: CASSLPGTSGRGNEQFF. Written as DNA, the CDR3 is TGTGCCAGCAGTTTACCGGGGACTAGCGGGAGGGGAAATGAGCAGTTCTTC.